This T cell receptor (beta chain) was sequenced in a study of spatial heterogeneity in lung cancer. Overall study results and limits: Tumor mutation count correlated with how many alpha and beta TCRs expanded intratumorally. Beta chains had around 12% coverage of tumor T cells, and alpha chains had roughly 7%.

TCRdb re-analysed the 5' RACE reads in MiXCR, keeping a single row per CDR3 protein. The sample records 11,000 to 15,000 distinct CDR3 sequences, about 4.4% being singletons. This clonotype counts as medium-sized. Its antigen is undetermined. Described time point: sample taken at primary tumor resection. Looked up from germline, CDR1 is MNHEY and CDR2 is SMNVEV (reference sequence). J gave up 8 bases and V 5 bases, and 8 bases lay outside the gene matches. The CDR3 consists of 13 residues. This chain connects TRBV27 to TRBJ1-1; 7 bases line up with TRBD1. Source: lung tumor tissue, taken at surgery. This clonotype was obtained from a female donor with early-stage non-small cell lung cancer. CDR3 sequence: CASSQWTGSEAFF. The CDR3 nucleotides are TGTGCCAGCAGTCAGTGGACAGGATCCGAAGCTTTCTTT.